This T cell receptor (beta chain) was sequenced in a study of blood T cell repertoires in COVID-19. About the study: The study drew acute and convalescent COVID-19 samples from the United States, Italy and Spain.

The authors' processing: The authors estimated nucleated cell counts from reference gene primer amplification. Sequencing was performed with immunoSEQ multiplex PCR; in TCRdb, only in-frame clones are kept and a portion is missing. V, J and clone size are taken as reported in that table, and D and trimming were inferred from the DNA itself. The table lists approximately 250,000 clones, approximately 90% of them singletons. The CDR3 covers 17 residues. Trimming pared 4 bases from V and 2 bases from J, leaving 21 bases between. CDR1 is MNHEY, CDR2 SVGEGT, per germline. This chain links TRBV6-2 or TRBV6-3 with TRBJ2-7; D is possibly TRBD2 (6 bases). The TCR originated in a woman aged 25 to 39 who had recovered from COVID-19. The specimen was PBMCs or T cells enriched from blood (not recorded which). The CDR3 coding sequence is TGTGCCAGCAGTTCCCCCCCCGGGGGATACCTACCCTACGAGCAGTACTTC. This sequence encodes CASSSPPGGYLPYEQYF.